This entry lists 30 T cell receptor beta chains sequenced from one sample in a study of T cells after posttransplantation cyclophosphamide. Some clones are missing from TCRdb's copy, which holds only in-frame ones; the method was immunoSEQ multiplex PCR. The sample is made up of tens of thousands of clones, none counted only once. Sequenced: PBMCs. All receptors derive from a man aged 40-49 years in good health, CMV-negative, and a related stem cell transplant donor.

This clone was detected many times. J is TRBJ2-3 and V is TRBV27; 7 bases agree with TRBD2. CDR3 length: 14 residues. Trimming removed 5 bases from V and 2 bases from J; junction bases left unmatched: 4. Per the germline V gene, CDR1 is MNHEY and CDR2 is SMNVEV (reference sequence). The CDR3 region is CASSGLEITDTQYF. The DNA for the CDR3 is TGTGCCAGCAGTGGACTAGAAATCACAGATACGCAGTATTTT.

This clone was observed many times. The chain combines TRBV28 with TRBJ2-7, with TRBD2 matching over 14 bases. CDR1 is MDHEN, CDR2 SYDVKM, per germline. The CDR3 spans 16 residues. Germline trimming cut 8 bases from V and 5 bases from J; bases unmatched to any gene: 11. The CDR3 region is CASGLAGGGKKNEQYF. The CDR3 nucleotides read TGTGCCAGCGGACTAGCGGGAGGTGGGAAAAAAAACGAGCAGTACTTC.

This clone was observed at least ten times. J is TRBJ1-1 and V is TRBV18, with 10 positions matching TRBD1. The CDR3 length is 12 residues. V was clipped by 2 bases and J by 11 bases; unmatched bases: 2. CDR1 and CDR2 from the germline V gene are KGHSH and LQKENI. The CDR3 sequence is CASSPGTGEAFF. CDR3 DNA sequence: TGTGCCAGCTCACCAGGGACAGGGGAGGCTTTCTTT.

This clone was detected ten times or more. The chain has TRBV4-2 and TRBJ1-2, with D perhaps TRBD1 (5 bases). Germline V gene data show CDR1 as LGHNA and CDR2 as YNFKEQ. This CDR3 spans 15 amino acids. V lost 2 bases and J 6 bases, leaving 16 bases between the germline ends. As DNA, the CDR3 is TGTGCCAGCAGCCAACCGACAGAAAACTTAGATGGCTACACCTTC. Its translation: CASSQPTENLDGYTF.

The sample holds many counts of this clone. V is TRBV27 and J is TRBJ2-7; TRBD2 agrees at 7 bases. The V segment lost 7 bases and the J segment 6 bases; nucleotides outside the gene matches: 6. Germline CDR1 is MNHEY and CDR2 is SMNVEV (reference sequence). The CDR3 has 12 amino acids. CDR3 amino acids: CASTDGGGEQYF. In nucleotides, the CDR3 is TGTGCCAGCACCGATGGGGGGGGCGAGCAGTACTTC.

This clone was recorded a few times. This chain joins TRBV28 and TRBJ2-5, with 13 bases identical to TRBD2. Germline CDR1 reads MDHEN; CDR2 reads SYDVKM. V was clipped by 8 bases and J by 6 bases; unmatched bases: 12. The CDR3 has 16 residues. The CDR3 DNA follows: TGTGCCAGCGGTCCCTGGACTAGCGGGAGCGGGAAGACCCAGTACTTC. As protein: CASGPWTSGSGKTQYF.

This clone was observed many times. CDR3 protein: CASSPGQGTEAFF. In DNA, the CDR3 is TGTGCCAGCTCACCAGGACAGGGGACTGAAGCTTTCTTT. V usage is TRBV18 and J usage is TRBJ1-1; 9 bases line up with TRBD1. The CDR3 has 13 amino acids. The germline V gene has CDR1 KGHSH and CDR2 LQKENI. V shed 2 bases, J shed 5 bases, and the junction held 0 bases outside the gene matches.

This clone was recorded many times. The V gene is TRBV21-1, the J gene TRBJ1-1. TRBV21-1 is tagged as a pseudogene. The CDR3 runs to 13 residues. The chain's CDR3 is CASSKRRNTEAFF. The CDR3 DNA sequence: TGTGCCAGCAGCAAGCGGAGAAACACTGAAGCTTTCTTT.

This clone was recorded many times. Written as DNA, the CDR3 is TGTGCCAGCAGCCGCCGGGGGGGGTGGACCGGGGAGCTGTTTTTT. Protein: CASSRRGGWTGELFF. The chain couples TRBV5-5 to TRBJ2-2, with 8 bases identical to TRBD2. The CDR3 loop spans 15 amino acids. Germline CDR1 and CDR2: SGHKS and YYEKEE (reference sequence). Losses at the gene ends were 4 bases for V and 5 bases for J; bases not matched to a gene: 7.

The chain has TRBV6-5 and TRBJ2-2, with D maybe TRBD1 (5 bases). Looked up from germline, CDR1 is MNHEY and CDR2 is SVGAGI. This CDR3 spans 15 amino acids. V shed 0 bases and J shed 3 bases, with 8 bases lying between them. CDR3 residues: CASSYSPGYTGELFF. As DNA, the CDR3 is TGTGCCAGCAGTTACTCGCCAGGGTACACCGGGGAGCTGTTTTTT.

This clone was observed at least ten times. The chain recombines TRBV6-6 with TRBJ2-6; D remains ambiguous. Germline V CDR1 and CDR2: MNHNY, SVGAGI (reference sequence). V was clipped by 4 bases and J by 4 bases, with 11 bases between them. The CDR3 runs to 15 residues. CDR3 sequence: CASSSIREGANVLTF. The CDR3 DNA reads TGTGCCAGCAGTTCGATACGTGAGGGGGCCAACGTCCTGACTTTC.

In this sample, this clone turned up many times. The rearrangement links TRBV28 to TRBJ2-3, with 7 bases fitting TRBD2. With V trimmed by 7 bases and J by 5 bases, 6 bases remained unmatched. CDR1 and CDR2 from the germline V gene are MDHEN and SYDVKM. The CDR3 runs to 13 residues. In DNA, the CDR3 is TGTGCCAGCACCCTGGCGGGAGTAGATACGCAGTATTTT. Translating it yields CASTLAGVDTQYF.

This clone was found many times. The DNA of the CDR3 is TGTGCCAGCAGCTGGGAGGCGAGGGGCACTGAAGCTTTCTTT. Its translation: CASSWEARGTEAFF. This chain links TRBV7-8 with TRBJ1-1; D possibly corresponds to TRBD1 (5 bases). Trimming pared 4 bases from V and 4 bases from J, leaving 13 bases between. This CDR3 comprises 14 residues. Germline-derived CDR1 and CDR2 are SGHVS and FQNEAQ.

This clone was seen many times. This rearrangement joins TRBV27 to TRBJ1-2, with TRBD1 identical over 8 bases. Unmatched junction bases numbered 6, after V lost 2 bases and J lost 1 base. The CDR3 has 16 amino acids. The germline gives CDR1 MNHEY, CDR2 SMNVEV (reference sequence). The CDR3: CASSLRPGQDNYGYTF. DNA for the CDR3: TGTGCCAGCAGTTTACGTCCGGGACAGGATAACTATGGCTACACCTTC.

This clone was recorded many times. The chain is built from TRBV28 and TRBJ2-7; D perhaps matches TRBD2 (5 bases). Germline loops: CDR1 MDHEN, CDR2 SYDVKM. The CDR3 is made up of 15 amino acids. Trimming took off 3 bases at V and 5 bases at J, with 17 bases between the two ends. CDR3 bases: TGTGCCAGCAGTTTCGTCGAGGGTCTGCTCGACGAGCAGTACTTC. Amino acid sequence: CASSFVEGLLDEQYF. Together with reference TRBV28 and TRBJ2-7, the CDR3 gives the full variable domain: DVKVTQSSRYLVKRTGEKVFLECVQDMDHENMFWYRQDPGLGLRLIYFSYDVKMKEKGDIPEGYSVSREKKERFSLILESASTNQTSMYLCASSFVEGLLDEQYFGPGTRLTVT.

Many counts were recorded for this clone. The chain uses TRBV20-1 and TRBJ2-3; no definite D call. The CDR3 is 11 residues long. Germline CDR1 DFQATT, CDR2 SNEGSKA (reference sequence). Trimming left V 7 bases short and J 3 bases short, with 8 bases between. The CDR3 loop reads CSVASTDTQYF. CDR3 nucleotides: TGCAGTGTAGCTAGTACAGATACGCAGTATTTT.

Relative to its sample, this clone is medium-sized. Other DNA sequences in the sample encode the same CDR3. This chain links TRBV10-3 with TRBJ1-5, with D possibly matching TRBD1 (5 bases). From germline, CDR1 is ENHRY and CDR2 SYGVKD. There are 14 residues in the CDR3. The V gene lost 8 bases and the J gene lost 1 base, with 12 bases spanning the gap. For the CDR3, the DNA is TGTGCCATCGGTACAGGTGACAGCAATCAGCCCCAGCATTTT. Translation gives CAIGTGDSNQPQHF.

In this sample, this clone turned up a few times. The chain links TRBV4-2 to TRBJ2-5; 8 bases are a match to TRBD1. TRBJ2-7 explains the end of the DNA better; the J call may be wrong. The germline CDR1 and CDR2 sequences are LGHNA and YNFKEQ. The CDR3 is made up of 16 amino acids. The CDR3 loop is CASSQETGQVFYEQYF. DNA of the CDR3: TGTGCCAGCAGCCAAGAGACGGGACAGGTTTTTTACGAGCAGTACTTC.

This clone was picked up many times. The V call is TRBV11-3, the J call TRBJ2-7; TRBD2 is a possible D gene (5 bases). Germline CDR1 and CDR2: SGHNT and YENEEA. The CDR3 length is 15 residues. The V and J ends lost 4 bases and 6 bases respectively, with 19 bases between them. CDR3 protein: CASSSQIRGGGEQYF. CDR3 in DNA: TGTGCCAGCAGCTCACAGATACGGGGTGGTGGCGAGCAGTACTTC.

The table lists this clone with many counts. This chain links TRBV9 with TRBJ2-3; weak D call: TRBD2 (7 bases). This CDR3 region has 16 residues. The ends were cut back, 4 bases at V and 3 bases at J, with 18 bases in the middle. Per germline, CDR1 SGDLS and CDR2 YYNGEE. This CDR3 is CASSPLAGRGTDTQYF. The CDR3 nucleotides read TGTGCCAGCAGCCCGCTTGCGGGGAGGGGGACAGATACGCAGTATTTT.

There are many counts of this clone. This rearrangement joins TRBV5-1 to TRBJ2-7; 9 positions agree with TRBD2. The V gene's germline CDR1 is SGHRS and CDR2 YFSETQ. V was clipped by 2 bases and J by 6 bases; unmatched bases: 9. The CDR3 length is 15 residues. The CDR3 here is CASSFGGGRAGEQYF. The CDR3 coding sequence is TGCGCCAGCAGCTTCGGCGGCGGGAGGGCCGGCGAGCAGTACTTC.

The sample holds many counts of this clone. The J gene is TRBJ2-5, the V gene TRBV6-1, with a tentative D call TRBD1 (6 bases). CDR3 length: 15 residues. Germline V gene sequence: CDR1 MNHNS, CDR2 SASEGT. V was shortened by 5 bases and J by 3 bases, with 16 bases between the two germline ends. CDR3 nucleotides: TGTGCCAGCAGTCCTCCCTGGACAGAAGAAGAGACCCAGTACTTC. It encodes CASSPPWTEEETQYF.

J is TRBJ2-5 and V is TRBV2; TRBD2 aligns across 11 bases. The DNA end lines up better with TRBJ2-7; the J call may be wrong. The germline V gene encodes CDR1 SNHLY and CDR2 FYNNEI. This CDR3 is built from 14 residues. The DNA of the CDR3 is TGTGCCAGCAGTGACCAGCTAGCGGGAGGCGAGCAGTACTTC. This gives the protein CASSDQLAGGEQYF.

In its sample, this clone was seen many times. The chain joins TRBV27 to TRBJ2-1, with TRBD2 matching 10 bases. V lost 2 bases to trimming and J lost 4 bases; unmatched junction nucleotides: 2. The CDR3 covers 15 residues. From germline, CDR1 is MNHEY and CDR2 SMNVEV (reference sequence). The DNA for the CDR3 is TGTGCCAGCAGTTTACTAGCGGGAGCGTACAATGAGCAGTTCTTC. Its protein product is CASSLLAGAYNEQFF.

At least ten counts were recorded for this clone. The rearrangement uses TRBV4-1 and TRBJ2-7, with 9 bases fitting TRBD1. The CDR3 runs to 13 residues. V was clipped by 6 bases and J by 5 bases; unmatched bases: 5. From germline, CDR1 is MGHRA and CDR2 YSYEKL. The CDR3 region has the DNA TGCGCCAGCAGTGGCCGGGACAGGGACGAGCAGTACTTC. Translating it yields CASSGRDRDEQYF.

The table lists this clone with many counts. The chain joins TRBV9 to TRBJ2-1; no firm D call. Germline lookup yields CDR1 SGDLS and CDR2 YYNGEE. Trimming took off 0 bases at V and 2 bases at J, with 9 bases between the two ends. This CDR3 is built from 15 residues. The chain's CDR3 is CASSVAAEAYNEQFF. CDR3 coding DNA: TGTGCCAGCAGCGTAGCTGCGGAAGCCTACAATGAGCAGTTCTTC.

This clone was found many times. CDR3 sequence: CASSFQGQTGANVLTF. CDR3 nucleotides: TGTGCCAGCAGTTTTCAGGGCCAAACTGGGGCCAACGTCCTGACTTTC. This chain connects TRBV27 to TRBJ2-6; a weak D match, TRBD1 (5 bases). The V gene lost 3 bases and the J gene lost 2 bases, with 11 bases spanning the gap. CDR3 length: 16 amino acids. Germline CDR1 MNHEY, CDR2 SMNVEV (reference sequence).

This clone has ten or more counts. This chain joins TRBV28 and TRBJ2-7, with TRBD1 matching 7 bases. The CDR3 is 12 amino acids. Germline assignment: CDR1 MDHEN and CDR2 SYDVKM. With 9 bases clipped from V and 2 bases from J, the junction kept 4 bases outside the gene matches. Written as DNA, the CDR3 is TGTGCCAGTAGACAGGGACCCTACGAGCAGTACTTC. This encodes CASRQGPYEQYF.

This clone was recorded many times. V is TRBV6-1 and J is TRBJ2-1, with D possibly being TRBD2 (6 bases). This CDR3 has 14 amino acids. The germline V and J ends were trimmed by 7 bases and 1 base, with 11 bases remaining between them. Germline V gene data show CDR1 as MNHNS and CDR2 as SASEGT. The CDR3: CASTETSSYNEQFF. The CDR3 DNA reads TGTGCCAGCACAGAGACTAGTTCCTACAATGAGCAGTTCTTC.

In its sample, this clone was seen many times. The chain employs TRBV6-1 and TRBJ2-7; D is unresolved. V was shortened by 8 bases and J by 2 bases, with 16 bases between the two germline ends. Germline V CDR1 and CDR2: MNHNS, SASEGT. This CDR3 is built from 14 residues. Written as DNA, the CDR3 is TGTGCCAGCGTCCGGTCGGTGTCAACCTACGAGCAGTACTTC. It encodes CASVRSVSTYEQYF.